Presented here are 9 T cell receptor beta chains from one specimen sequenced in a study of T cell repertoires in cytomegalovirus infection. A single record per CDR3 protein comes from TCRdb applying MiXCR to the reads. Of around 280,000 distinct CDR3 sequences listed, approximately 10% were seen once; the top ten hold about 2.3%. Sequences were obtained from PBMCs. These receptors were taken from a human donor in good health (CMV status not recorded). Some clones in this sample may be carry-over from other donors' samples.

The chain combines TRBV29-1 with TRBJ2-7; TRBD1 matches 7 bases. Germline V CDR1 and CDR2: SQVTM, ANQGSEA. This CDR3 spans 11 amino acids. The ends lost 4 bases at V and 4 bases at J; junction bases unmatched: 1. CDR3 loop: CSVVQGYEQYF. CDR3 coding DNA: TGCAGCGTTGTACAGGGGTACGAGCAGTACTTC.

On this clonotype: One base separates it from a far larger clone, so it is likely a read error. V usage is TRBV3-1 and J usage is TRBJ2-7; TRBD1 might be the D (6 bases). Germline lookup yields CDR1 LGHDT and CDR2 YNNKEL (reference sequence). There are 13 residues in the CDR3. Trimming cost V 2 bases and J 1 base, with 6 bases left between them. CDR3 sequence (DNA): TGTGCCAGCAGCCAACAGGGGTCCTACGAGCAGTACTTC. It specifies CASSQQGSYEQYF.

This clonotype has ten or more counts. This chain joins TRBV7-6 and TRBJ1-2; D is unclear. Per the germline V gene, CDR1 is SGHVS and CDR2 is FNYEAQ. V was shortened by 2 bases and J by 10 bases, with 14 bases between the two germline ends. This CDR3 region has 13 residues. CDR3 DNA sequence: TGTGCCAGCAGCTTATCAGGCCGGATTAACTACACCTTC. It yields the protein CASSLSGRINYTF.

The chain has TRBV6-5 and TRBJ2-1; no definite D call. CDR3 length equals 14 residues. Trimming took off 0 bases at V and 4 bases at J, with 7 bases between the two ends. Germline V gene lookup returns CDR1 MNHEY and CDR2 SVGAGI. The DNA for the CDR3 is TGTGCCAGCAGTTACTCGATCCAGTACAATGAGCAGTTCTTC. It codes for CASSYSIQYNEQFF.

This clonotype was recorded at least ten times. The chain has TRBV7-2 and TRBJ2-1; 10 bases map to TRBD2. This CDR3 has 16 amino acids. Germline V gene sequence: CDR1 SGHTA, CDR2 FQGNSA. V lost 8 bases to trimming and J lost 10 bases; unmatched junction nucleotides: 17. CDR3 residues: CASAYKPGTSVGEQFF. The CDR3 DNA reads as TGTGCCAGCGCCTACAAGCCCGGGACTAGCGTAGGGGAGCAGTTCTTC.

The chain links TRBV5-1 to TRBJ1-4, with D perhaps TRBD1 (5 bases). Trimming stripped 2 bases from V and 12 bases from J, with 8 bases between. This CDR3 is 11 amino acids long. In germline, CDR1 is SGHRS, CDR2 YFSETQ. CDR3 DNA: TGCGCCAGCAGCTTCGAGGGACAACTGTTTTTT. This translates into CASSFEGQLFF.

This clonotype was counted ten times or more. The chain is built from TRBV20-1 and TRBJ1-1; unclear D gene. The CDR3 totals 14 residues. V was clipped by 5 bases and J by 0 bases, with 13 bases between them. Per germline, CDR1 DFQATT and CDR2 SNEGSKA (reference sequence). The CDR3 nucleotides read TGCAGTGCTGCCAGAGTTACAATGAACACTGAAGCTTTCTTT. It yields the protein CSAARVTMNTEAFF.

Ten or more counts support this clonotype. The genes are TRBV28 and TRBJ2-5; D ambiguous. The V end was cut by 3 bases, the J end by 2 bases, with 10 bases between. Germline loops: CDR1 MDHEN, CDR2 SYDVKM. The CDR3 loop spans 14 amino acids. CDR3 region: CASSLLLNQETQYF. CDR3 DNA: TGTGCCAGCAGTTTGCTACTAAATCAAGAGACCCAGTACTTC.

This clonotype was detected ten times or more. This sequence joins TRBV6-6 and TRBJ2-1; D may be TRBD1 (5 bases). This CDR3 has 12 residues. V gave up 5 bases and J gave up 6 bases, with 8 bases separating them. Germline CDR1 reads MNHNY; CDR2 reads SVGAGI (reference sequence). The CDR3 is CASSTDTNEQFF. CDR3 sequence (DNA): TGTGCCAGCAGTACGGACACCAATGAGCAGTTCTTC.